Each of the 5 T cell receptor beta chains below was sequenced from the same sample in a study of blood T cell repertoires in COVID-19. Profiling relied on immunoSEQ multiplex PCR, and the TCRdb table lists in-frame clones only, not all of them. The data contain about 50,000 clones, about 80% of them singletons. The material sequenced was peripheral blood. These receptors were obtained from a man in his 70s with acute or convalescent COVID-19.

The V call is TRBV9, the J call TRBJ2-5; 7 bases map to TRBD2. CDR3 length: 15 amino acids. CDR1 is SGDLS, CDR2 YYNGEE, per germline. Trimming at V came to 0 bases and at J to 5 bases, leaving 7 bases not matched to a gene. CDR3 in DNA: TGTGCCAGCAGCGTAGCTTATACTAGCGAGGAGACCCAGTACTTC. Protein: CASSVAYTSEETQYF.

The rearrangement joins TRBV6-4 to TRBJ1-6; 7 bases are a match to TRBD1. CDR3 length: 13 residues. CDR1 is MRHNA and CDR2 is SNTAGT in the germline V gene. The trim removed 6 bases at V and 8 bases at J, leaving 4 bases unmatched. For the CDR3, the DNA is TGTGCCAGCAGCGCCGACAGGGATTCACCCCTCCACTTT. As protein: CASSADRDSPLHF.

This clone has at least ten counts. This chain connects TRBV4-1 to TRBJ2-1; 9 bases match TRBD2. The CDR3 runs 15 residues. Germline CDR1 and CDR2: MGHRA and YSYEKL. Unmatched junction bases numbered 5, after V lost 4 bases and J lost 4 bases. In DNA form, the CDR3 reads TGCGCCAGCAGCCTGGGACTAGCCCTATACAATGAGCAGTTCTTC. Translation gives CASSLGLALYNEQFF.

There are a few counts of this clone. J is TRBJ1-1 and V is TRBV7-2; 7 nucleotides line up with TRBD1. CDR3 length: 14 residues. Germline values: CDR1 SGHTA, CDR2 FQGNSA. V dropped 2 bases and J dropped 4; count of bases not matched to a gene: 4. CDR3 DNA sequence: TGTGCCAGCAGCTTAACAGGGGTGGGCACTGAAGCTTTCTTT. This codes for CASSLTGVGTEAFF.

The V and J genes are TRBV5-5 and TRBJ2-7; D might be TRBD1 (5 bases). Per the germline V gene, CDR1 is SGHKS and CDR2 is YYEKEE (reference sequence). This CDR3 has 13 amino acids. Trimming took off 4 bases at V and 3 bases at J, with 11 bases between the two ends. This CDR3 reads CASSRDRGYEQYF. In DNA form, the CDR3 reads TGTGCCAGCAGCCGTGACAGAGGCTACGAGCAGTACTTC.